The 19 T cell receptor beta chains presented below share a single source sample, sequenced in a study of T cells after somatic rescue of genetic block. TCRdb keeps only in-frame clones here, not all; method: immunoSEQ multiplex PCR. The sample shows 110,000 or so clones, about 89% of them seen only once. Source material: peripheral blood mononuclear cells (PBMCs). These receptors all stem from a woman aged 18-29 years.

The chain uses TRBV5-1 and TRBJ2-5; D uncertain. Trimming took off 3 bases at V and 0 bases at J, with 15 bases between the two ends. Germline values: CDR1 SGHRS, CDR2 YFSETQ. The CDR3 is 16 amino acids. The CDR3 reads CASSWPGRKYQETQYF. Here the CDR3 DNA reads TGCGCCAGCAGCTGGCCGGGCAGAAAGTACCAAGAGACCCAGTACTTC.

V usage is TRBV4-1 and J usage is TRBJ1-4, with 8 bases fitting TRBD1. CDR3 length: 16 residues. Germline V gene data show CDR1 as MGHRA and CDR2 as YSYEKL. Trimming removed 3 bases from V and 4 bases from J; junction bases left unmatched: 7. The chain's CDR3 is CASSHVLQGGNEKLFF. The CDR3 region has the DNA TGCGCCAGCAGCCACGTGCTACAGGGGGGTAATGAAAAACTGTTTTTT.

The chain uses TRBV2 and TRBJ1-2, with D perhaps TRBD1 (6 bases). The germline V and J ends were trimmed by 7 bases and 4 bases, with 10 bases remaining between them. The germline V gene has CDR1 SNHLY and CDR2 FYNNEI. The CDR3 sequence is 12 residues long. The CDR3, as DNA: TGTGCCAGCACCCGGACAGTCTATGGCTACACCTTC. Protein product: CASTRTVYGYTF.

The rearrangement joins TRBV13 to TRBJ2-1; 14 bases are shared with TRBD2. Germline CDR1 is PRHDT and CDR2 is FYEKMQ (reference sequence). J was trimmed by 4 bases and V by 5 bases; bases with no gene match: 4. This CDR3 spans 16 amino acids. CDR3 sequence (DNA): TGTGCCAGCAGCCTGGGACTAGCGGGGGATTACAATGAGCAGTTCTTC. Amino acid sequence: CASSLGLAGDYNEQFF. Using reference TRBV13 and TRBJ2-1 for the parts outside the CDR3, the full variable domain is AAGVIQSPRHLIKEKRETATLKCYPIPRHDTVYWYQQGPGQDPQFLISFYEKMQSDKGSIPDRFSAQQFSDYHSELNMSSLELGDSALYFCASSLGLAGDYNEQFFGPGTRLTVL.

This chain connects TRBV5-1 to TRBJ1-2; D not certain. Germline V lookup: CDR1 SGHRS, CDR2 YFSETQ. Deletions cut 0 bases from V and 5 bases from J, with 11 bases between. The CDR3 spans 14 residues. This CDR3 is CASSLVAEPYGYTF. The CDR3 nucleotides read TGCGCCAGCAGCTTGGTAGCAGAACCTTATGGCTACACCTTC.

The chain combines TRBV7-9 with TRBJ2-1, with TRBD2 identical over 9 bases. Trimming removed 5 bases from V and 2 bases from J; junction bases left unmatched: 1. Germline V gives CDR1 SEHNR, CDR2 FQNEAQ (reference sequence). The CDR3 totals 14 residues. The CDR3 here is CASSPSGAYNEQFF. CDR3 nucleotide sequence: TGTGCCAGCAGCCCTAGCGGGGCCTACAATGAGCAGTTCTTC.

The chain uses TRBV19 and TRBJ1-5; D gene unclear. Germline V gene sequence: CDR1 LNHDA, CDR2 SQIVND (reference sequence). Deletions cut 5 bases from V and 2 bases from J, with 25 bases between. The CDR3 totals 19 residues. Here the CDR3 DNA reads TGTGCCAGTAGTCCCTCCCAGAGACTCGACCCCCGGGGCAATCAGCCCCAGCATTTT. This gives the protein CASSPSQRLDPRGNQPQHF.

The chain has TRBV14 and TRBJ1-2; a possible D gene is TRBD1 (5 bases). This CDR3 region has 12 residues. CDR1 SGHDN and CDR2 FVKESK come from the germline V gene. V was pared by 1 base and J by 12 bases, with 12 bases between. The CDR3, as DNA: TGTGCCAGCAGCCAAGGGAACAGGTTGCACACCTTC. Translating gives CASSQGNRLHTF.

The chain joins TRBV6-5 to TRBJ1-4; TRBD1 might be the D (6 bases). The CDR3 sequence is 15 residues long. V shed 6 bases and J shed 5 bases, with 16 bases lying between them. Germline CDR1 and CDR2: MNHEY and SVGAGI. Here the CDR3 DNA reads TGTGCCAGCAGCCAGGACAGACCCACGAATGAAAAACTGTTTTTT. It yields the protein CASSQDRPTNEKLFF.

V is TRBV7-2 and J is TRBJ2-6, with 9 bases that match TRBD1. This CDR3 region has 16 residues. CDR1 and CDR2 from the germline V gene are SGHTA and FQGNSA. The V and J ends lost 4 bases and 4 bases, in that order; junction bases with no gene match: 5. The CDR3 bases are TGTGCCAGCAGCTCAATACAGGGGGCCGGGGCCAACGTCCTGACTTTC. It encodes CASSSIQGAGANVLTF.

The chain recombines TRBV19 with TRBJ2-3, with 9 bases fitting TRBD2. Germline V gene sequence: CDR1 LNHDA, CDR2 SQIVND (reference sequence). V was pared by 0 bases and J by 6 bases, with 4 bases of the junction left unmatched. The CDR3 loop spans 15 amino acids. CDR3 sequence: CASSIEGTSPDTQYF. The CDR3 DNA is TGTGCCAGTAGTATAGAGGGGACTAGCCCCGATACGCAGTATTTT.

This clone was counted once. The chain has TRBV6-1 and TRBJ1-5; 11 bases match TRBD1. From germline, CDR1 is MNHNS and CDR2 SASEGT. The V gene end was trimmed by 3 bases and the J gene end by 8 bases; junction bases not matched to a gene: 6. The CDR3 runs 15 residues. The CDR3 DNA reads TGTGCCAGCAGTGACCGGGACAGGGGGTGGGAGCCCCAGCATTTT. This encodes CASSDRDRGWEPQHF.

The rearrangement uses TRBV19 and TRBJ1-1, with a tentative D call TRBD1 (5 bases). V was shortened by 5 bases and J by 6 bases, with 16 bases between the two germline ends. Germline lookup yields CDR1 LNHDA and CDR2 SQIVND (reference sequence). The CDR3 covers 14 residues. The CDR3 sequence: CASSAGALSAEAFF. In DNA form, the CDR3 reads TGTGCCAGTAGTGCTGGGGCCCTCTCCGCTGAAGCTTTCTTT.

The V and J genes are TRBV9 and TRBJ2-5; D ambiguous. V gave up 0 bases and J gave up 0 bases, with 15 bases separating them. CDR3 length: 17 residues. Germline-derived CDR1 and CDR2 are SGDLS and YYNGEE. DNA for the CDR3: TGTGCCAGCAGCGTAGGAGGTCCGGCAACATACCAAGAGACCCAGTACTTC. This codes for CASSVGGPATYQETQYF.

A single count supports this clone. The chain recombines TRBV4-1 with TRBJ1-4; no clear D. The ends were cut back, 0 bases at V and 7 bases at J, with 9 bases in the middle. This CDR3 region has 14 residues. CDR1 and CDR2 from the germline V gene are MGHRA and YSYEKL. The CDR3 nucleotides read TGCGCCAGCAGCCAAGATTCCCCTCGTGAAAAACTGTTTTTT. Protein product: CASSQDSPREKLFF.

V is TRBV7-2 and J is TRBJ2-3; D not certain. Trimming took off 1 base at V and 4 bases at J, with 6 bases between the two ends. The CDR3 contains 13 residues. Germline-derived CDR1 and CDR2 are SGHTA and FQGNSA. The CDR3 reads CASSLGAADTQYF. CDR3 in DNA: TGTGCCAGCAGCTTAGGGGCGGCAGATACGCAGTATTTT.

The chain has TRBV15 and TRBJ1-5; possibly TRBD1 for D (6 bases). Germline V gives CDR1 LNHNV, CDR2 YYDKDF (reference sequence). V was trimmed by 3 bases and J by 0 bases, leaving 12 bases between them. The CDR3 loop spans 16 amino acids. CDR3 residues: CATSRRGRGSNQPQHF. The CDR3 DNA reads TGTGCCACCAGCAGGCGGGGCAGGGGTAGCAATCAGCCCCAGCATTTT.

CDR3 nucleotides: TGTGCCAGCAGCTTAGGACAGGGGGGGACAGATACGCAGTATTTT. Translating it yields CASSLGQGGTDTQYF. The chain couples TRBV9 to TRBJ2-3; 10 bases match TRBD1. CDR1 and CDR2 (germline): SGDLS, YYNGEE. This CDR3 has 15 residues. Losses at the gene ends were 4 bases for V and 3 bases for J; bases not matched to a gene: 5.

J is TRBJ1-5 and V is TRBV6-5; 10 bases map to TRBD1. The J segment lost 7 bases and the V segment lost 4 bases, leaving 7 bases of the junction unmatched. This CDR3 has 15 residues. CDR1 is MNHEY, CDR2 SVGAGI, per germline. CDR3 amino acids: CASSSDRGHEQPQHF. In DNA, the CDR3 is TGTGCCAGCAGTTCCGACAGGGGGCACGAACAGCCCCAGCATTTT.